The next 15 T cell receptor beta chains were all read from a single sample in a study of blood T cell repertoires in COVID-19. The method was immunoSEQ multiplex PCR; TCRdb's version includes in-frame clones alone and lacks a portion of them. Of 150,000 or so clones listed, more than 80% were seen once; the top ten hold around an eighth. Sample: peripheral blood. The receptor source for this set is a man between 18 and 35 years old with COVID-19, enrolled during active disease.

This chain joins TRBV9 and TRBJ2-1, with 13 bases aligning to TRBD2. This CDR3 has 20 amino acids. Germline loops: CDR1 SGDLS, CDR2 YYNGEE. V shed 0 bases, J shed 0 bases, and the junction held 9 bases outside the gene matches. The CDR3 DNA reads TGTGCCAGCAGCGTAGCTGGCGGGACTAGCGGGATGAGCTCCTACAATGAGCAGTTCTTC. This translates into CASSVAGGTSGMSSYNEQFF.

CDR3 loop: CASRVGTSGSYEQYF. CDR3 bases: TGTGCCAGCAGGGTAGGGACTAGCGGATCCTACGAGCAGTACTTC. The chain joins TRBV27 to TRBJ2-7; 11 bases match TRBD2. The trim removed 6 bases at V and 1 base at J, leaving 5 bases unmatched. Germline V gene sequence: CDR1 MNHEY, CDR2 SMNVEV (reference sequence). The CDR3 has 15 amino acids.

This chain connects TRBV6-5 to TRBJ2-7, with D perhaps given as TRBD1 or TRBD2 (5 bases each). This CDR3 comprises 11 residues. Trimming pared 10 bases from V and 7 bases from J, leaving 14 bases between. Per the germline V gene, CDR1 is MNHEY and CDR2 is SVGAGI. The CDR3 DNA is TGTGCCATCAGGGAGACCGAAGAGCAGTACTTC. Protein: CAIRETEEQYF.

The chain couples TRBV20-1 to TRBJ2-2; 9 nucleotides match TRBD2. This CDR3 is 15 amino acids long. Germline CDR1 DFQATT, CDR2 SNEGSKA (reference sequence). With 3 bases clipped from V and 5 bases from J, the junction kept 7 bases outside the gene matches. CDR3 residues: CSASGLAGKTGELFF. The DNA for the CDR3 is TGCAGTGCTAGTGGGCTAGCGGGAAAGACCGGGGAGCTGTTTTTT.

The V call is TRBV29-1, the J call TRBJ2-5; D may be TRBD1 (6 bases). Trimming took 6 bases from V and 5 from J, leaving 7 bases between them. The CDR3 has 10 residues. Per germline, CDR1 SQVTM and CDR2 ANQGSEA. The CDR3 protein is CSVRGETQYF. The CDR3, as DNA: TGCAGCGTGAGGGGGGAGACCCAGTACTTC.

The J gene is TRBJ1-5, the V gene TRBV15, with TRBD1 as a possible D gene (5 bases). This CDR3 is built from 14 residues. CDR1 and CDR2 (germline): LNHNV, YYDKDF (reference sequence). V was clipped by 3 bases and J by 9 bases, with 15 bases between them. The CDR3 loop reads CATSRRGVPSPQHF. CDR3 bases: TGTGCCACCAGCAGGCGGGGGGTCCCGTCGCCCCAGCATTTT. Looking up the rest from reference TRBV15 and TRBJ1-5 gives the full variable domain: DAMVIQNPRYQVTQFGKPVTLSCSQTLNHNVMYWYQQKSSQAPKLLFHYYDKDFNNEADTPDNFQSRRPNTSFCFLDIRSPGLGDTAMYLCATSRRGVPSPQHFGDGTRLSIL.

The V gene is TRBV28, the J gene TRBJ2-7; D perhaps matches TRBD1 (6 bases). The V gene lost 6 bases and the J gene lost 0 bases, with 12 bases spanning the gap. The CDR3 length is 14 residues. Germline CDR1 is MDHEN and CDR2 is SYDVKM. The CDR3 is CASRPTGSSYEQYF. In DNA, the CDR3 is TGTGCCAGCAGGCCTACAGGGAGCTCCTACGAGCAGTACTTC.

V and J are TRBV9 and TRBJ2-1, with 8 bases identical to TRBD1. J lost 6 bases, V lost 1 base, and 6 bases had no gene match. The CDR3 is made up of 15 amino acids. Germline CDR1 is SGDLS and CDR2 is YYNGEE. The CDR3 DNA reads TGTGCCAGCAGCGTAAATCCCGGGACAGGCAATGAGCAGTTCTTC. Translation: CASSVNPGTGNEQFF.

By frequency in the sample, this clone is medium-sized. The rearrangement links TRBV4-3 to TRBJ2-7; TRBD2 agrees at 11 bases. J lost 7 bases, V lost 4 bases, and 6 bases had no gene match. This CDR3 is built from 14 residues. Per the germline V gene, CDR1 is LGHNA and CDR2 is YSLEER. The CDR3 DNA sequence: TGCGCCAGCAGCCCTCTCATAGCGGGAGGGGAGCAGTACTTC. This sequence encodes CASSPLIAGGEQYF.

CDR3 in amino acids: CASSLEHGNQPQHF. CDR3 sequence (DNA): TGTGCCAGCAGCTTAGAACATGGCAATCAGCCCCAGCATTTT. The chain has TRBV7-2 and TRBJ1-5; no definite D call. Per germline, CDR1 SGHTA and CDR2 FQGNSA. This CDR3 has 14 amino acids. Trimming stripped 1 base from V and 2 bases from J, with 6 bases between.

This clone occurred once. The chain has TRBV10-2 and TRBJ2-7; D is unclear. The CDR3 spans 13 residues. The V end was cut by 6 bases, the J end by 1 base, with 10 bases between. Germline values: CDR1 WSHSY, CDR2 SAAADI. The CDR3 is CASSHSLSYEQYF. The CDR3 DNA is TGCGCCAGCAGCCACAGCTTATCCTACGAGCAGTACTTC.

The chain joins TRBV19 to TRBJ2-2; D might be TRBD2 (5 bases). Trimming shortened V by 1 base and J by 0 bases, and 6 bases separated the two germline ends. The CDR3 spans 15 residues. Germline CDR1 is LNHDA and CDR2 is SQIVND (reference sequence). The CDR3 here is CASSIAGTNTGELFF. CDR3 sequence (DNA): TGTGCCAGTAGTATAGCGGGGACGAACACCGGGGAGCTGTTTTTT.

This sequence joins TRBV11-2 and TRBJ2-7; 11 bases are shared with TRBD2. Unmatched junction bases numbered 1, after V lost 0 bases and J lost 6 bases. This CDR3 has 14 amino acids. The germline CDR1 and CDR2 sequences are SGHAT and FQNNGV. The CDR3 region is CASSLELAGAEQYF. The CDR3, as DNA: TGTGCCAGCAGCTTAGAACTAGCGGGAGCCGAGCAGTACTTC. Looking up the rest from reference TRBV11-2 and TRBJ2-7 gives the full variable domain: EAGVAQSPRYKIIEKRQSVAFWCNPISGHATLYWYQQILGQGPKLLIQFQNNGVVDDSQLPKDRFSAERLKGVDSTLKIQPAKLEDSAVYLCASSLELAGAEQYFGPGTRLTVT.

The chain uses TRBV7-8 and TRBJ1-2; TRBD1 matches at 7 bases. The CDR3 sequence is 14 residues long. Germline V gene lookup returns CDR1 SGHVS and CDR2 FQNEAQ. J was trimmed by 5 bases and V by 5 bases; bases with no gene match: 8. The CDR3 region has the DNA TGTGCCAGCAGCCCCCGACAGGGTTGGTATGGCTACACCTTC. This codes for CASSPRQGWYGYTF.

This clone was counted once. The CDR3 region is CASSARTGPVYEQYF. CDR3 nucleotides: TGTGCCAGCAGCGCTCGGACAGGGCCTGTGTACGAGCAGTACTTC. The gene calls are TRBV7-9 and TRBJ2-7; 8 positions agree with TRBD1. The ends lost 5 bases at V and 4 bases at J; junction bases unmatched: 10. The CDR3 has 15 residues. CDR1 is SEHNR and CDR2 is FQNEAQ in the germline V gene (reference sequence).